Shown below are 24 T cell receptor beta chains from a single sample sequenced in a study of shared clonotypes between healthy human individuals. Some clones are missing from TCRdb's copy, which holds only in-frame ones; the method was immunoSEQ multiplex PCR. The table includes over 850,000 clones, approximately 78% detected once. The sample consisted of memory CD4+ T cells from PBMCs. The sample's subset: CD45RA-negative fraction. All receptors derive from a man aged 18 to 29 in good health. Some clones in this sample may be carry-over from other donors' samples.

This clone showed up many times. The chain carries TRBV27 and TRBJ1-4; D remains unclear. Germline CDR1 MNHEY, CDR2 SMNVEV (reference sequence). Trimming took 3 bases from V and 0 from J, leaving 5 bases between them. The CDR3 spans 14 residues. The CDR3 is CASSFWATNEKLFF. For the CDR3, the DNA is TGTGCCAGCAGTTTTTGGGCAACTAATGAAAAACTGTTTTTT.

The chain combines TRBV5-1 with TRBJ2-2; possible D gene TRBD2, 5 bases. The CDR3 length is 16 residues. Germline CDR1 is SGHRS and CDR2 is YFSETQ. The germline V and J ends were trimmed by 5 bases and 3 bases, with 17 bases remaining between them. DNA of the CDR3: TGCGCCAGCAGGCCGGCCCAGACGCGGGACACCGGGGAGCTGTTTTTT. It encodes CASRPAQTRDTGELFF.

The rearrangement uses TRBV4-2 and TRBJ2-5; D is unclear. The CDR3 has 13 residues. The germline CDR1 and CDR2 sequences are LGHNA and YNFKEQ. The V and J ends lost 1 base and 2 bases respectively, with 5 bases between them. Here the CDR3 DNA reads TGTGCCAGCAGCCAAGGGAGACAAGAGACCCAGTACTTC. Amino acid sequence: CASSQGRQETQYF.

This chain links TRBV20-1 with TRBJ2-3; D assignment may be TRBD1 or TRBD2 (5 bases each). Trimming shortened V by 5 bases and J by 5 bases, and 8 bases separated the two germline ends. Germline loops: CDR1 DFQATT, CDR2 SNEGSKA (reference sequence). The CDR3 sequence is 11 residues long. The CDR3 DNA reads as TGCAGTGCTGGGGCGGGAGATACGCAGTATTTT. This gives the protein CSAGAGDTQYF.

This clone came up once. This chain links TRBV7-6 with TRBJ2-5, with TRBD2 identical over 16 bases. CDR1 is SGHVS and CDR2 is FNYEAQ in the germline V gene. With 5 bases clipped from V and 7 bases from J, the junction kept 10 bases outside the gene matches. The CDR3 runs to 17 residues. CDR3 amino acids: CASSISGLAGGPGTQYF. The DNA of the CDR3 is TGTGCCAGCAGCATCTCGGGACTAGCGGGAGGGCCGGGGACCCAGTACTTC. The whole variable domain, filled in from reference TRBV7-6 and TRBJ2-5, reads GAGVSQSPRYKVTKRGQDVALRCDPISGHVSLYWYRQALGQGPEFLTYFNYEAQQDKSGLPNDRFSAERPEGSISTLTIQRTEQRDSAMYRCASSISGLAGGPGTQYFGPGTRLLVL.

This clone was recorded at least ten times. The rearrangement joins TRBV28 to TRBJ1-2; D remains ambiguous. V lost 5 bases to trimming and J lost 0 bases, with 13 bases between them. Germline V gene sequence: CDR1 MDHEN, CDR2 SYDVKM. The CDR3 extends over 15 amino acids. CDR3 sequence (DNA): TGTGCCAGCAGTCGCGCCCTTACGGCTAACTATGGCTACACCTTC. Protein sequence: CASSRALTANYGYTF.

The table lists this clone with a few counts. The chain recombines TRBV15 with TRBJ2-3; 12 bases fit TRBD2. CDR3 length: 16 amino acids. Germline V gene lookup returns CDR1 LNHNV and CDR2 YYDKDF (reference sequence). The J segment lost 4 bases and the V segment lost 4 bases, leaving 6 bases of the junction unmatched. The CDR3 is CATSKRLAGVSDTQYF. CDR3 nucleotide sequence: TGTGCCACCAGCAAGCGACTAGCGGGAGTTTCAGATACGCAGTATTTT.

The V call is TRBV28, the J call TRBJ1-3; D is unclear. CDR1 MDHEN and CDR2 SYDVKM come from the germline V gene. Trimming pared 2 bases from V and 0 bases from J, leaving 11 bases between. CDR3 length equals 16 residues. CDR3 region: CASSLVHPGSGNTIYF. For the CDR3, the DNA is TGTGCCAGCAGTTTAGTACACCCGGGCTCTGGAAACACCATATATTTT.

The chain links TRBV27 to TRBJ2-2; no reliable D call. Germline V gene sequence: CDR1 MNHEY, CDR2 SMNVEV (reference sequence). Trimming stripped 0 bases from V and 4 bases from J, with 9 bases between. The CDR3 extends over 15 amino acids. The chain's CDR3 is CASSLSAWGTGELFF. The CDR3, as DNA: TGTGCCAGCAGTTTATCGGCCTGGGGCACCGGGGAGCTGTTTTTT.

Worth noting for this clone: The sample has other DNA sequences that encode this CDR3 too. The chain joins TRBV9 to TRBJ2-1; the D gene is possibly TRBD2 (5 bases). Germline V gives CDR1 SGDLS, CDR2 YYNGEE. The CDR3 is 15 amino acids. Trimming shortened V by 5 bases and J by 0 bases, and 12 bases separated the two germline ends. CDR3 sequence reads: CASSPLSGSYNEQFF. The CDR3 DNA sequence: TGTGCCAGCAGTCCCCTAAGCGGCTCCTACAATGAGCAGTTCTTC.

The chain carries TRBV28 and TRBJ1-1; D uncertain. Germline CDR1 MDHEN, CDR2 SYDVKM. The germline V and J ends were trimmed by 5 bases and 9 bases, with 19 bases remaining between them. The CDR3 length is 14 residues. The chain's CDR3 is CASSPLVGGEQAFF. The DNA of the CDR3 is TGTGCCAGCAGTCCCCTTGTTGGTGGGGAGCAAGCTTTCTTT.

To note about this clone: A much larger clone lies a single base off, so this may be a read error. This chain joins TRBV7-2 and TRBJ2-7; TRBD1 might be the D (6 bases). Trimming took off 5 bases at V and 0 bases at J, with 11 bases between the two ends. The CDR3 has 14 residues. The germline V gene has CDR1 SGHTA and CDR2 FQGNSA. Here the CDR3 DNA reads TGTGCCAGCAGCCCCGACAGGTACTCCTACGAGCAGTACTTC. As protein: CASSPDRYSYEQYF.

The chain is built from TRBV4-2 and TRBJ2-7; TRBD2 matches at 13 bases. This CDR3 contains 17 residues. The germline gives CDR1 LGHNA, CDR2 YNFKEQ. Trimming cost V 3 bases and J 7 bases; bases outside gene matches: 12. In DNA, the CDR3 is TGTGCCAGCAGCCAGGGTGGACTAGCGGGGGACTTAGGGGAGCAGTACTTC. Its translation is CASSQGGLAGDLGEQYF.

J is TRBJ2-1 and V is TRBV7-9; a possible D gene is TRBD2 (5 bases). The length of the CDR3 is 14 residues. Deletions cut 1 base from V and 7 bases from J, with 11 bases between. The germline V gene has CDR1 SEHNR and CDR2 FQNEAQ (reference sequence). The CDR3 is CASSLGLAVNEQFF. The CDR3 DNA is TGTGCCAGCAGCTTAGGGCTAGCAGTGAATGAGCAGTTCTTC.

The chain couples TRBV5-6 to TRBJ1-5, with D unclear. This CDR3 comprises 12 residues. The germline gives CDR1 SGHDT, CDR2 YYEEEE. V was pared by 0 bases and J by 7 bases, with 5 bases between. CDR3 residues: CASSLAWQPQHF. Here the CDR3 DNA reads TGTGCCAGCAGCTTGGCCTGGCAGCCCCAGCATTTT. Together with reference TRBV5-6 and TRBJ1-5, the CDR3 gives the full variable domain: DAGVTQSPTHLIKTRGQQVTLRCSPKSGHDTVSWYQQALGQGPQFIFQYYEEEERQRGNFPDRFSGHQFPNYSSELNVNALLLGDSALYLCASSLAWQPQHFGDGTRLSIL.

The genes are TRBV2 and TRBJ1-1; 8 nucleotides agree with TRBD1. The V gene's germline CDR1 is SNHLY and CDR2 FYNNEI. Trimming cost V 5 bases and J 5 bases; bases outside gene matches: 7. The CDR3 consists of 14 residues. CDR3 residues: CASSNRDRLTEAFF. The CDR3 nucleotides are TGTGCCAGCAGTAACCGGGACAGGTTAACTGAAGCTTTCTTT.

The chain employs TRBV28 and TRBJ1-1; D uncertain. The V gene's germline CDR1 is MDHEN and CDR2 SYDVKM. Deletions cut 7 bases from V and 1 base from J, with 4 bases between. This CDR3 has 11 amino acids. The CDR3 region is CASTRNTEAFF. CDR3 DNA: TGTGCCAGCACAAGGAACACTGAAGCTTTCTTT.

The V gene is TRBV11-1, the J gene TRBJ2-5, with D possibly being TRBD2 (5 bases). The CDR3 is made up of 13 amino acids. V shed 5 bases and J shed 2 bases, with 9 bases lying between them. CDR1 is SGHAT, CDR2 FQDESV, per germline (reference sequence). The CDR3 nucleotides are TGTGCCAGCAGCGGGAGCATACAAGAGACCCAGTACTTC. Its translation: CASSGSIQETQYF.

The chain recombines TRBV11-2 with TRBJ1-3; D is undetermined. The CDR3 has 14 residues. Trimming removed 5 bases from V and 2 bases from J, with 10 bases in between. CDR1 SGHAT and CDR2 FQNNGV come from the germline V gene. Written as DNA, the CDR3 is TGTGCCAGCAGCCCCACCGTGCCTGGAAACACCATATATTTT. Translation: CASSPTVPGNTIYF.

The chain joins TRBV6-1 to TRBJ2-1; possibly TRBD2 for D (6 bases). The CDR3 covers 13 residues. V lost 2 bases to trimming and J lost 15 bases, with 17 bases between them. Looked up from germline, CDR1 is MNHNS and CDR2 is SASEGT. The CDR3 DNA reads as TGTGCCAGCAGTGAAATAATTCGCGGGGTCGGGTTCTTC. Protein product: CASSEIIRGVGFF.

V usage is TRBV7-9 and J usage is TRBJ2-2; the D gene is possibly TRBD1 (6 bases). CDR3 length: 14 residues. Deletions cut 5 bases from V and 3 bases from J, with 10 bases between. CDR1 is SEHNR and CDR2 is FQNEAQ in the germline V gene (reference sequence). This chain's CDR3 is CASSKQGDTGELFF. The CDR3 bases are TGTGCCAGCAGCAAACAGGGAGACACCGGGGAGCTGTTTTTT.

This clone was detected ten times or more. The rearrangement uses TRBV19 and TRBJ1-1; no firm D call. The germline V gene has CDR1 LNHDA and CDR2 SQIVND (reference sequence). This CDR3 is 13 amino acids long. Trimming pared 4 bases from V and 6 bases from J, leaving 12 bases between. The CDR3 is CASSNPRKAEAFF. The CDR3 DNA is TGTGCCAGTAGTAACCCACGCAAAGCTGAAGCTTTCTTT. Supplemented by reference TRBV19 and TRBJ1-1, the full variable domain reads DGGITQSPKYLFRKEGQNVTLSCEQNLNHDAMYWYRQDPGQGLRLIYYSQIVNDFQKGDIAEGYSVSREKKESFPLTVTSAQKNPTAFYLCASSNPRKAEAFFGQGTRLTVV.

This chain connects TRBV5-1 to TRBJ1-2; D is ambiguous. V dropped 3 bases and J dropped 4 bases, with 13 bases sitting between them. The CDR3 extends over 14 amino acids. Germline CDR1 reads SGHRS; CDR2 reads YFSETQ. The CDR3 DNA sequence: TGCGCCAGCAGCTCCGAAGGACTCACCTATGGCTACACCTTC. This gives the protein CASSSEGLTYGYTF.

This chain joins TRBV18 and TRBJ2-7, with D possibly being TRBD1 or TRBD2 (5 bases each). Germline loops: CDR1 KGHSH, CDR2 LQKENI. Trimming removed 6 bases from V and 0 bases from J, with 12 bases in between. This CDR3 comprises 14 residues. Here the CDR3 DNA reads TGTGCCAGCTCTATGGGACGGAGCTCCTACGAGCAGTACTTC. As protein: CASSMGRSSYEQYF.